The 23 T cell receptor beta chains in this list originate from one sample, sequenced in a study of shared T cell receptors in the human thymus. Sequenced by immunoSEQ multiplex PCR; TCRdb stores in-frame clones only, minus some. The table shows fewer than 700,000 clones, with over 75% occurring only once. Another study also made use of these data, one on human thymus T cells.

The source material was thymocytes. These receptor sequences come from a boy in the first two years of life with a congenital heart defect.

This chain uses TRBV6-5 with TRBJ2-1; perhaps TRBD2 as D (5 bases). Trimming left V 8 bases short and J 6 bases short, with 14 bases between. Germline V gene lookup returns CDR1 MNHEY and CDR2 SVGAGI. This CDR3 is built from 13 residues. The CDR3 region is CASVASRRNEQFF. DNA of the CDR3: TGTGCCAGCGTGGCTAGCCGACGCAATGAGCAGTTCTTC.

The J gene is TRBJ2-2, the V gene TRBV27, with 7 bases fitting TRBD2. Germline trimming cut 6 bases from V and 0 bases from J; bases unmatched to any gene: 7. This CDR3 region has 16 residues. Per germline, CDR1 MNHEY and CDR2 SMNVEV (reference sequence). CDR3 protein: CASSVKRDPNTGELFF. The CDR3 nucleotides are TGTGCCAGCAGCGTAAAGCGGGATCCGAACACCGGGGAGCTGTTTTTT.

The rearrangement uses TRBV9 and TRBJ2-4; 8 positions match TRBD2. V lost 0 bases, J lost 6 bases, and 2 bases stayed unmatched. The germline V gene has CDR1 SGDLS and CDR2 YYNGEE. The CDR3 spans 14 residues. The CDR3 here is CASSVDRGGNIQYF. In DNA form, the CDR3 reads TGTGCCAGCAGCGTAGACCGGGGGGGAAACATTCAGTACTTC.

CDR3 sequence (DNA): TGCGCCAGCAGCTTCACAGGTCCCAGGGGTAACTATGGCTACACCTTC. It translates to CASSFTGPRGNYGYTF. The chain is built from TRBV5-1 and TRBJ1-2; D is possibly TRBD1 (6 bases). The germline V gene encodes CDR1 SGHRS and CDR2 YFSETQ. V shed 2 bases and J shed 1 base, with 15 bases lying between them. The CDR3 runs 16 residues.

The CDR3 DNA sequence: TGTGCCAGCAGTGAATACGGAGGCCCCTACAATGAGCAGTTCTTC. Protein product: CASSEYGGPYNEQFF. V is TRBV25-1 and J is TRBJ2-1, with D perhaps TRBD2 (5 bases). Germline-derived CDR1 and CDR2 are MGHDK and SYGVNS. Trimming removed 0 bases at V and 2 bases at J, with 8 bases between. The CDR3 consists of 15 residues.

The chain joins TRBV28 to TRBJ2-7; D unresolved. The CDR3 length is 13 residues. Trimming stripped 3 bases from V and 3 bases from J, with 9 bases between. Germline CDR1 MDHEN, CDR2 SYDVKM. CDR3 sequence (DNA): TGTGCCAGCAGTTTGGCCACCCTCTACGAGCAGTACTTC. Its translation is CASSLATLYEQYF.

The rearrangement links TRBV27 to TRBJ2-1; 14 bases are a match to TRBD2. V lost 5 bases, J lost 2 bases, and 8 bases stayed unmatched. The CDR3 has 18 residues. Germline assignment: CDR1 MNHEY and CDR2 SMNVEV (reference sequence). CDR3 protein: CASSPTTSGRGAYNEQFF. CDR3 coding DNA: TGTGCCAGCAGTCCTACGACTAGCGGGAGGGGAGCCTACAATGAGCAGTTCTTC.

The chain is built from TRBV10-2 and TRBJ2-7; 11 nucleotides align to TRBD2. This CDR3 region has 19 residues. V trimming: 3 bases; J trimming: 5 bases; junction bases outside the gene matches: 18. The germline V gene encodes CDR1 WSHSY and CDR2 SAAADI. The CDR3 sequence is CASSDPGTIAGGPVNEQYF. The DNA of the CDR3 is TGCGCCAGCAGTGATCCAGGGACCATAGCGGGAGGGCCGGTTAACGAGCAGTACTTC.

The chain is built from TRBV9 and TRBJ2-3; 9 positions match TRBD2. V trimming: 0 bases; J trimming: 0 bases; junction bases outside the gene matches: 8. The CDR3 length is 18 residues. Germline values: CDR1 SGDLS, CDR2 YYNGEE. The CDR3 region is CASSVVAGGPSSTDTQYF. CDR3 sequence (DNA): TGTGCCAGCAGCGTAGTTGCGGGAGGGCCCTCGAGCACAGATACGCAGTATTTT.

The chain has TRBV2 and TRBJ1-2; 7 bases map to TRBD1. The germline CDR1 and CDR2 sequences are SNHLY and FYNNEI. The CDR3 spans 15 residues. V lost 4 bases, J lost 3 bases, and 8 bases stayed unmatched. The DNA for the CDR3 is TGTGCCAGCAGTGTTCGAGACAGGGCCGACTATGGCTACACCTTC. It is translated as CASSVRDRADYGYTF.

J is TRBJ1-4 and V is TRBV6-5, with D possibly being TRBD1 (5 bases). V was cut by 0 bases and J by 7 bases, with 12 bases left in between. The CDR3 length is 15 residues. The germline V gene encodes CDR1 MNHEY and CDR2 SVGAGI. The CDR3: CASSYSGRGPEKLFF. CDR3 nucleotides: TGTGCCAGCAGTTACTCGGGGAGGGGACCTGAAAAACTGTTTTTT.

V and J are TRBV28 and TRBJ2-2, with TRBD2 identical over 8 bases. Germline CDR1 reads MDHEN; CDR2 reads SYDVKM. The ends lost 7 bases at V and 1 base at J; junction bases unmatched: 5. The CDR3 sequence is 15 residues long. CDR3: CASILRGENTGELFF. Written as DNA, the CDR3 is TGTGCCAGCATTCTGCGGGGGGAGAACACCGGGGAGCTGTTTTTT. Looking up the rest from reference TRBV28 and TRBJ2-2 gives the full variable domain: DVKVTQSSRYLVKRTGEKVFLECVQDMDHENMFWYRQDPGLGLRLIYFSYDVKMKEKGDIPEGYSVSREKKERFSLILESASTNQTSMYLCASILRGENTGELFFGEGSRLTVL.

V is TRBV4-1 and J is TRBJ2-2; 14 bases are shared with TRBD2. Germline V gives CDR1 MGHRA, CDR2 YSYEKL. This CDR3 comprises 19 residues. J gave up 4 bases and V 1 base, and 8 bases lay outside the gene matches. This CDR3 reads CASSQGGTSGRRSTGELFF. The DNA of the CDR3 is TGCGCCAGCAGCCAAGGCGGGACTAGCGGGAGACGGTCCACCGGGGAGCTGTTTTTT.

This chain connects TRBV23-1 to TRBJ1-5; 7 bases agree with TRBD1. TRBV23-1 is designated an ORF whose function remains uncertain. The length of the CDR3 is 18 residues. The V and J ends lost 4 bases and 7 bases, in that order; junction bases with no gene match: 19. The CDR3 region is CASSPQNIRDSKYQPQHF. For the CDR3, the DNA is TGCGCCAGCAGTCCTCAGAACATCCGGGACAGCAAATACCAGCCCCAGCATTTT.

This chain connects TRBV10-3 to TRBJ2-2; D gene unclear. Germline CDR1 and CDR2: ENHRY and SYGVKD. V gave up 2 bases and J gave up 7 bases, with 11 bases separating them. The CDR3 runs 14 residues. Here the CDR3 DNA reads TGTGCCATCAGTGAGGTCCAGCGCTTCGGGGAGCTGTTTTTT. It codes for CAISEVQRFGELFF.

The rearrangement joins TRBV5-5 to TRBJ1-1, with a possible D match to TRBD1 (6 bases). Germline CDR1 and CDR2: SGHKS and YYEKEE (reference sequence). V lost 2 bases, J lost 1 base, and 12 bases lay in between. The CDR3 has 15 amino acids. CDR3 amino acids: CASSLGGGGNTEAFF. CDR3 in DNA: TGTGCCAGCAGCTTAGGGGGGGGAGGGAACACTGAAGCTTTCTTT.

The rearrangement joins TRBV7-3 to TRBJ1-1, with D possibly matching TRBD1 (6 bases). This CDR3 comprises 17 residues. V lost 5 bases and J 1 base, leaving 20 bases between the germline ends. In germline, CDR1 is SGHTA, CDR2 FQGTGA. CDR3 DNA sequence: TGTGCCAGCAGCCCGGGGAGGGGGACGTCGCCGAACACTGAAGCTTTCTTT. It translates to CASSPGRGTSPNTEAFF.

The J gene is TRBJ2-7, the V gene TRBV7-9; TRBD2 matches at 7 bases. V trimming: 5 bases; J trimming: 4 bases; junction bases outside the gene matches: 14. This CDR3 region has 16 residues. Germline V CDR1 and CDR2: SEHNR, FQNEAQ (reference sequence). CDR3: CASSPVGGSGAYEQYF. CDR3 nucleotide sequence: TGTGCCAGCAGCCCAGTCGGGGGGTCGGGAGCGTACGAGCAGTACTTC.

The V call is TRBV11-2, the J call TRBJ1-5; D not certain. Germline CDR1 SGHAT, CDR2 FQNNGV. CDR3 length: 16 amino acids. Trimming left V 5 bases short and J 0 bases short, with 14 bases between. In DNA form, the CDR3 reads TGTGCCAGCAGCCCCGGAGGCAACTATAGCAATCAGCCCCAGCATTTT. It translates to CASSPGGNYSNQPQHF.

This chain joins TRBV19 and TRBJ1-1; 7 positions agree with TRBD1. The CDR3 consists of 13 residues. Trimming removed 5 bases from V and 9 bases from J; junction bases left unmatched: 9. The germline CDR1 and CDR2 sequences are LNHDA and SQIVND (reference sequence). DNA for the CDR3: TGTGCCAGTAGTCACGGGACAGCGCGTCAAGCTTTCTTT. Its protein product is CASSHGTARQAFF.

This rearrangement joins TRBV13 to TRBJ1-2; 7 bases line up with TRBD1. The CDR3 runs to 17 residues. Unmatched junction bases numbered 16, after V lost 4 bases and J lost 5 bases. Germline lookup yields CDR1 PRHDT and CDR2 FYEKMQ (reference sequence). CDR3: CASSSEVDRIRGYGYTF. DNA for the CDR3: TGTGCCAGCAGCTCAGAGGTGGACAGGATCCGGGGGTATGGCTACACCTTC.

This chain connects TRBV6-5 to TRBJ2-3, with 7 bases lining up with TRBD2. Trimming took 3 bases from V and 2 from J; bases not matched to a gene: 8. Germline assignment: CDR1 MNHEY and CDR2 SVGAGI. The CDR3 has 16 amino acids. CDR3 nucleotide sequence: TGTGCCAGCAGTTATCGGGGACTATTCCCCACAGATACGCAGTATTTT. Translated: CASSYRGLFPTDTQYF.

This clone was counted a few times. The chain links TRBV5-4 to TRBJ2-7; 11 positions match TRBD1. The CDR3 is 15 residues long. Trimming removed 4 bases from V and 3 bases from J; junction bases left unmatched: 6. Germline V gene lookup returns CDR1 SGHNT and CDR2 YYREEE (reference sequence). DNA for the CDR3: TGTGCCAGCAGCCCGGGACAGGGGGACCACTACGAGCAGTACTTC. Translated: CASSPGQGDHYEQYF.